This is a list of T cell receptor beta chains from one sample in a study of blood T cell repertoires in COVID-19. TCRdb's table, derived via immunoSEQ multiplex PCR, lists solely in-frame clones and lacks some. The sample yields 250,000 or so clones, under 90% seen once. Sequencing was carried out using peripheral blood. These receptors originate from a man between 60 and 75 years old with acute or convalescent COVID-19. Both conserved end residues are part of each CDR3. D genes are given only for firm matches. The size entry is marked missing in some rows and otherwise reads once, few, many or a size class.

d_call clone_size j_call v_call cdr3_aa cdr3_nt
- - TRBJ1-2 TRBV7-2 CASSAAGPRRGGYTF TGTGCCAGCAGCGCCGCCGGGCCCCGAAGGGGGGGCTACACCTTC
- once TRBJ2-4 TRBV19 CASRTRGAKNIQYF TGTGCCAGTCGGACAAGGGGAGCCAAAAACATTCAGTACTTC
TRBD1 - TRBJ1-2 TRBV6-5 CASSYNRGTGGSGYTF TGTGCCAGCAGTTACAATAGAGGGACAGGGGGCTCTGGCTACACCTTC
- few TRBJ2-3 TRBV4-1 CASSQQQGPDTQYF TGCGCCAGCAGCCAACAACAGGGCCCAGATACGCAGTATTTT
- - TRBJ1-2 TRBV4-1 CASSQGAQGSHNYGYTF TGCGCCAGCAGCCAAGGCGCCCAGGGATCCCATAACTATGGCTACACCTTC
- once TRBJ2-7 TRBV9 CASSVGSQGEQYF TGTGCCAGCAGCGTGGGTAGTCAGGGGGAGCAGTACTTC
TRBD1 few TRBJ1-4 TRBV30 CALGTGGEKLFF TGTGCCTTAGGGACAGGGGGCGAAAAACTGTTTTTT
TRBD2 - TRBJ2-1 TRBV2 CASNGPSGRDEQFF TGTGCCAGCAACGGCCCTAGCGGGAGGGATGAGCAGTTCTTC
- - TRBJ2-3 TRBV9 CASSGPGLGTDTQYF TGTGCCAGCAGCGGGCCGGGACTTGGCACAGATACGCAGTATTTT
- - TRBJ2-3 TRBV19 CASSIEPDTDTQYF TGTGCCAGTAGTATAGAACCAGACACAGATACGCAGTATTTT
- - TRBJ1-5 TRBV7-2 CASSLFAGGNQPQHF TGTGCCAGCAGCTTATTTGCGGGAGGCAATCAGCCCCAGCATTTT
TRBD2 - TRBJ2-1 TRBV27 CASSTGLDEQFF TGTGCCAGCAGTACTGGACTAGATGAGCAGTTCTTC
- once TRBJ2-7 TRBV28 CASSFLRELGEQYF TGTGCCAGCAGTTTCCTCAGGGAACTTGGCGAGCAGTACTTC
TRBD2 - TRBJ2-3 TRBV28 CASSASGSTDTQYF TGTGCCAGCAGTGCTAGCGGGAGTACAGATACGCAGTATTTT
TRBD2 few TRBJ2-1 TRBV6-1 CASSDGGSGYNEQFF TGTGCCAGCAGTGATGGTGGTAGCGGGTACAATGAGCAGTTCTTC
TRBD2 - TRBJ2-7 TRBV27 CASSFASGTYEQYF TGTGCCAGCAGTTTTGCTAGCGGAACCTACGAGCAGTACTTC
TRBD1 - TRBJ1-4 TRBV9 CASSGTGGTNEKLFF TGTGCCAGCAGCGGGACAGGGGGAACTAATGAAAAACTGTTTTTT
- - TRBJ1-4 TRBV18 CASSLRQTAGNEKLFF TGTGCCAGCTCACTCCGCCAGACAGCGGGTAATGAAAAACTGTTTTTT
TRBD1 once TRBJ2-1 TRBV27 CASSFEPGGYNEQFF TGTGCCAGCAGTTTTGAGCCAGGGGGATACAATGAGCAGTTCTTC
- - TRBJ2-5 TRBV4-2 CASSPNGGATGETQYF TGTGCCAGCAGCCCAAACGGCGGGGCCACGGGGGAGACCCAGTACTTC
- - TRBJ2-1 TRBV9 CASSVATRGTQFF TGTGCCAGCAGCGTAGCTACGAGGGGGACGCAGTTCTTC
TRBD2 - TRBJ2-2 TRBV19 CASLTGTSGGAGELFF TGTGCCAGCCTCACCGGGACTAGCGGGGGAGCCGGGGAGCTGTTTTTT
TRBD2 - TRBJ2-1 TRBV4-2 CASSLRLAGSYNEQFF TGTGCCAGCAGCCTACGACTAGCGGGGTCCTACAATGAGCAGTTCTTC
- - TRBJ1-4 TRBV7-9 CASSLTATNEKLFF TGTGCCAGCAGCTTAACTGCAACTAATGAAAAACTGTTTTTT
- - TRBJ1-4 TRBV19 CASSPYRATNEKLFF TGTGCCAGTAGTCCCTACAGAGCAACTAATGAAAAACTGTTTTTT
TRBD1 - TRBJ1-1 TRBV19 CASNLGRGHTEAFF TGTGCCAGTAACCTCGGGAGGGGGCACACTGAAGCTTTCTTT
TRBD2 - TRBJ2-7 TRBV7-2 CASSTSGRVSYEQYF TGTGCCAGCAGTACTAGCGGGAGGGTATCCTACGAGCAGTACTTC
- - TRBJ2-3 TRBV5-1 CASSLAFRGKYTDTQYF TGCGCCAGCAGCTTGGCCTTTCGCGGGAAGTACACAGATACGCAGTATTTT
TRBD2 - TRBJ2-1 TRBV7-9 CASSLSGGNNEQFF TGTGCCAGCAGCCTTAGCGGGGGTAACAATGAGCAGTTCTTC
TRBD2 - TRBJ2-1 TRBV3-1/TRBV3-2 CASSRSGTNYNEQFF TGTGCCAGCAGCCGGAGCGGGACTAACTACAATGAGCAGTTCTTC
TRBD1 - TRBJ1-4 TRBV18 CASSRGQGAATNEKLFF TGTGCCAGCTCACGTGGACAGGGGGCCGCAACTAATGAAAAACTGTTTTTT
- - TRBJ1-2 TRBV7-9 CASSSAGGRDYGYTF TGTGCCAGCAGCTCGGCAGGTGGGAGGGACTATGGCTACACCTTC
TRBD1 - TRBJ1-6 TRBV30 CACNLGQGRSPLHF TGTGCCTGTAACCTTGGACAGGGACGGTCACCCCTCCACTTT
TRBD1 - TRBJ1-1 TRBV19 CASTHLGGQANTEAFF TGTGCCAGTACCCATCTAGGCGGACAGGCAAACACTGAAGCTTTCTTT
TRBD2 - TRBJ2-3 TRBV18 CASSPTSGATDTQYF TGTGCCAGCTCACCGACTAGCGGGGCCACAGATACGCAGTATTTT
TRBD1 once TRBJ2-3 TRBV7-8 CASSLRTGATDTQYF TGTGCCAGCAGCTTAAGGACAGGGGCCACAGATACGCAGTATTTT
- - TRBJ2-7 TRBV6-4 CASSDSKEGGYEQYF TGTGCCAGCAGTGACTCAAAGGAGGGCGGGTACGAGCAGTACTTC
TRBD1 few TRBJ1-3 TRBV4-2 CASSRDRGTSGNTIYF TGTGCCAGCAGCCGGGACAGGGGGACCTCTGGAAACACCATATATTTT
- - TRBJ2-3 TRBV24-1 CATSDRGFHTQYF TGTGCCACCAGTGATCGCGGCTTTCATACGCAGTATTTT
TRBD1 - TRBJ2-3 TRBV7-9 CASSSWTGGGTDTQYF TGTGCCAGCAGCTCCTGGACAGGGGGCGGCACAGATACGCAGTATTTT
TRBD2 - TRBJ2-7 TRBV19 CASSIHLRELGYEQYF TGTGCCAGTAGTATTCATCTGCGGGAGCTTGGCTACGAGCAGTACTTC
TRBD1 few TRBJ2-3 TRBV6-4 CASSEHAGTGKTDTQYF TGTGCCAGCAGTGAACATGCCGGGACAGGGAAGACAGATACGCAGTATTTT
TRBD1 - TRBJ1-4 TRBV2 CATQTGGSEKLFF TGTGCCACCCAGACAGGGGGGAGCGAAAAACTGTTTTTT
TRBD1 - TRBJ1-6 TRBV9 CASSEGATNNSPLHF TGTGCCAGCAGCGAGGGGGCGACGAATAATTCACCCCTCCACTTT
TRBD1 - TRBJ1-3 TRBV10-2 CASNPDRGGNTIYF TGCGCCAGCAATCCGGACAGGGGCGGAAACACCATATATTTT